The rows below give T cell receptor beta chains drawn from one sample of a study of cytomegalovirus exposure and HLA in healthy donors. Data came from immunoSEQ multiplex PCR; TCRdb stores just in-frame clones and leaves some out. The sample lists about 180,000 clones, around 79% occurring once. The specimen sequenced was PBMCs. The receptors shown here come from a woman in her 40s in good health and CMV-seronegative. Each CDR3 is given with its conserved first and last residue. The order of the fields is CDR3 protein, J gene, clone size, V gene. For some rows the clone size is stated as once, few or many, or as a class when expanded; others skip it.

CDR3 protein: CASRVSGGSYNEQFF
J gene: TRBJ2-1
clone size: once
V gene: TRBV6-5

CDR3 protein: CASRQTSGGYTDTQYF
J gene: TRBJ2-3
clone size: NA
V gene: TRBV27

CDR3 protein: CASSGGTGETYNSPLHF
J gene: TRBJ1-6
clone size: NA
V gene: TRBV6-1

CDR3 protein: CASTRLAGGSETQYF
J gene: TRBJ2-5
clone size: NA
V gene: TRBV19

CDR3 protein: CASSEGYRGGNQPQHF
J gene: TRBJ1-5
clone size: NA
V gene: TRBV6-1

CDR3 protein: CASKLPGNLNGNTEAFF
J gene: TRBJ1-1
clone size: NA
V gene: TRBV7-9

CDR3 protein: CASSSKTSGALYAAGELFF
J gene: TRBJ2-2
clone size: NA
V gene: TRBV27

CDR3 protein: CASSPISSGGPTDTQYF
J gene: TRBJ2-3
clone size: NA
V gene: TRBV5-1

CDR3 protein: CASSQDRSRANTGELFF
J gene: TRBJ2-2
clone size: NA
V gene: TRBV4-1

CDR3 protein: CASSLGPVNTEAFF
J gene: TRBJ1-1
clone size: few
V gene: TRBV7-2

CDR3 protein: CASSVGLQGARGYTF
J gene: TRBJ1-2
clone size: few
V gene: TRBV5-6

CDR3 protein: CASSPGLAGAYEQYF
J gene: TRBJ2-7
clone size: NA
V gene: TRBV5-1

CDR3 protein: CASSLSAHDYNEQFF
J gene: TRBJ2-1
clone size: NA
V gene: TRBV27

CDR3 protein: CASSLGGTGVTEAFF
J gene: TRBJ1-1
clone size: NA
V gene: TRBV19

CDR3 protein: CASSSPTSLHEQFF
J gene: TRBJ2-1
clone size: NA
V gene: TRBV5-1

CDR3 protein: CATGQGAFEAFF
J gene: TRBJ1-1
clone size: once
V gene: TRBV15

CDR3 protein: CASSSPPPGSDTQYF
J gene: TRBJ2-3
clone size: NA
V gene: TRBV5-4

CDR3 protein: CASIGRGETHTQYF
J gene: TRBJ2-3
clone size: NA
V gene: TRBV19

CDR3 protein: CAWSKGRSALGYTF
J gene: TRBJ1-2
clone size: NA
V gene: TRBV30

CDR3 protein: CASSRYGTRGRDEQYF
J gene: TRBJ2-7
clone size: once
V gene: TRBV27

CDR3 protein: CSVGTGTSYEQYF
J gene: TRBJ2-7
clone size: NA
V gene: TRBV29-1

CDR3 protein: CATHDSLMNTGELFF
J gene: TRBJ2-2
clone size: NA
V gene: TRBV5-1

CDR3 protein: CASRLEGTGELFF
J gene: TRBJ2-2
clone size: NA
V gene: TRBV5-4

CDR3 protein: CASSLGQDDYGYTF
J gene: TRBJ1-2
clone size: NA
V gene: TRBV5-6

CDR3 protein: CASSLGGERSTEAFF
J gene: TRBJ1-1
clone size: few
V gene: TRBV7-2

CDR3 protein: CASSPPGQGYNEQFF
J gene: TRBJ2-1
clone size: NA
V gene: TRBV18

CDR3 protein: CAWSEQGWEQYF
J gene: TRBJ2-7
clone size: NA
V gene: TRBV30

CDR3 protein: CASSTQVMNTEAFF
J gene: TRBJ1-1
clone size: NA
V gene: TRBV19

CDR3 protein: CATSRDLGGLGYEQYF
J gene: TRBJ2-7
clone size: NA
V gene: TRBV15

CDR3 protein: CASSLSRYSNQPQHF
J gene: TRBJ1-5
clone size: NA
V gene: TRBV27

CDR3 protein: CASRPTGQGKETQYF
J gene: TRBJ2-5
clone size: NA
V gene: TRBV5-8

CDR3 protein: CASSLLGQGKGSPLHF
J gene: TRBJ1-6
clone size: NA
V gene: TRBV27

CDR3 protein: CASSSTGGEAFF
J gene: TRBJ1-1
clone size: NA
V gene: TRBV5-5

CDR3 protein: CASSMDSGGNQPQHF
J gene: TRBJ1-5
clone size: NA
V gene: TRBV2

CDR3 protein: CASIFQGDIQYF
J gene: TRBJ2-4
clone size: NA
V gene: TRBV2

CDR3 protein: CASSLREEGAGTEAFF
J gene: TRBJ1-1
clone size: NA
V gene: TRBV21-1

CDR3 protein: CASSPINVGLAVKNEQFF
J gene: TRBJ2-1
clone size: once
V gene: TRBV5-1

CDR3 protein: CASSPGRANEQFF
J gene: TRBJ2-1
clone size: NA
V gene: TRBV4-1

CDR3 protein: CASSSTSGYEQYF
J gene: TRBJ2-7
clone size: NA
V gene: TRBV13

CDR3 protein: CASSFIRKGDEQFF
J gene: TRBJ2-1
clone size: once
V gene: TRBV11-3

CDR3 protein: CASSLAPGLGFSEQFF
J gene: TRBJ2-1
clone size: NA
V gene: TRBV11-2